This entry describes one TCR beta chain. Its antigen is not identified. Per the original data handling: Out-of-frame sequences were removed, leaving around 2,000,000 distinct TCRbeta sequences. TCRdb's table, derived via immunoSEQ multiplex PCR, lists solely in-frame clones and lacks some. That table supplies the V and J calls and clone size; D and trimming were determined from the DNA. The sample holds roughly 54,000 clones; around 81% are singletons and the top ten take around 1.6%. The data stem from a study of memory CD4+ T cells and cytomegalovirus serostatus. Study details: Of the healthy Belgian adults, 9 or 10 were CMV seropositive and 20 to 30 seronegative.

Study findings and constraints: CD4+ memory repertoires contained about 40% of the roughly 160 reported CMV TCRbeta sequences. Repertoires predicted CMV serostatus with median bootstrapped AUC of about 0.94.

The sort gate was single viable CD3+CD4+CD8-CD45RO+ cells for memory CD4+ T cells. Germline CDR1 is SGHRS and CDR2 is YFSETQ. The CDR3 consists of 16 residues. Trimming cost V 4 bases and J 3 bases; bases outside gene matches: 8. The chain carries TRBV5-1 and TRBJ2-2; 8 nucleotides match TRBD2. This clonotype originated in an adult in good health and CMV-seronegative. Sequences were obtained from memory CD4+ T cells from blood. This CDR3 is CASSPGLARHTGELFF. CDR3 DNA sequence: TGCGCCAGCAGCCCTGGACTAGCAAGGCACACCGGGGAGCTGTTTTTT.